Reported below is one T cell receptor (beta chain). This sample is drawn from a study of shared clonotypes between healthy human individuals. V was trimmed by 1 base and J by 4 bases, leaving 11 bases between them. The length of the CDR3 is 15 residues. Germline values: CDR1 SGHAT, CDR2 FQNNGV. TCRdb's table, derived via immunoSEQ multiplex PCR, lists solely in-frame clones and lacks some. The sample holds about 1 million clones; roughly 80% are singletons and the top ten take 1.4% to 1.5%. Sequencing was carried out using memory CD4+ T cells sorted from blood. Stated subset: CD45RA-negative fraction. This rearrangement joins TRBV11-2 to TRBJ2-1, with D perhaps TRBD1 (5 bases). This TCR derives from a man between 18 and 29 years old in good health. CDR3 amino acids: CASSLVQGIYNEQFF. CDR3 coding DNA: TGTGCCAGCAGCTTAGTCCAGGGAATATACAATGAGCAGTTCTTC.